This T cell receptor beta chain appears in the sequencing data of a study of blood T cell repertoires in COVID-19. Background on the study: Donors in the United States, Italy and Spain gave samples during acute or convalescent COVID-19. Sample material is recorded as cDNA or gDNA derived from T cells, B-cell-depleted T cells, or PBMCs.

Germline lookup yields CDR1 KGHDR and CDR2 SFDVKD. The CDR3 length is 14 residues. After removal of 4 bases from V and 9 bases from J, the junction contained 7 bases not matched to a gene. In the authors' workflow: Reference gene primer amplification gave nucleated cell count estimates. The data were produced by immunoSEQ multiplex PCR, yet TCRdb's version contains in-frame clones alone and is incomplete. D and trimming were read from the DNA, whereas the V and J calls and clone size are those reported in that table. The sample shows a few hundred thousand clones, more than 70% of them seen only once.

The gene calls are TRBV24-1 and TRBJ2-2, with 7 positions matching TRBD1. The source material was peripheral blood. This clonotype originated in a woman aged 50 to 65 with acute or convalescent COVID-19. The CDR3 loop reads CATSEPTGPRELFF. CDR3 coding DNA: TGTGCCACCAGTGAACCGACAGGGCCCAGGGAGCTGTTTTTT.